Below, one TCR beta chain is given with its context. Its antigen specificity is not known. Qualities for individual bases were not recorded, and no much larger clone is one base off. This entry is derived from a study of cytomegalovirus exposure and HLA in healthy donors (dated by TCRdb to about 2017). Context from the whole study: According to an earlier analysis of several hundred of the donors, roughly 180 million T cells yielded 95 million to 140 million unique TCR beta sequences and 250 to 350 Gb of sequence data. Approximately 300 gigabases of sequencing data and approximately 93 million unique TCR sequences were included in an early release covering roughly 700 HLA-typed donors. The number of donors typed differed by locus, with roughly 620-640 for A, B, C, DRB1 and DQB1, approximately 500 for DQA1, over 600 for DPA1, and about 450 for DPB1. Donor age, sex, ethnicity and CMV serostatus were compiled alongside the repertoire data. Every discovery cohort repertoire had been produced on one sequencing platform. A later analysis re-examined previously published TCR beta repertoires from roughly 720 donors and added high-resolution HLA genotyping to investigate patterns of TCR occurrence. The later analysis used no new phenotypic data to find candidate immune exposures, relying instead on TCR beta sequences and their occurrence across donors. Among the roughly 400 genotyped donors, around 81% belonged to the genetic ancestry cluster associated with self-reported Caucasian donors. A separate validation cohort of roughly 110 different subjects was used in addition to the 666-subject first cohort. The study combined high-throughput TCR immunosequencing, statistical association of individual TCRs with disease status, and machine learning to predict cytomegalovirus infection status. Across 300 to 500 genotyped donors of the cohort, an average of approximately 240,000 unique TCR beta nucleotide sequences per donor were sequenced, and 15% to 20% of those sequences were non-productive. The study used immunosequencing to profile the T cell repertoires of approximately 650 subjects and linked those repertoires to cytomegalovirus serostatus. A later genetic analysis took genome-wide SNP genotypes for about three fifths of the 666 donors and used that subset as a discovery cohort. HLA typing covered class I and class II loci at four-digit resolution. The study aimed to test whether cataloging public T cell receptors could reveal signatures of past pathogen exposure. Several DR-DQ haplotypes were treated as single units for association and clustering because of strong linkage in the cohort. In an earlier analysis of about 590 of the donors, high-throughput TCR beta sequencing was used to judge whether each TCR beta V gene segment behaved as functional or pseudogenic.

V was cut back by 7 bases and J by 3 bases, leaving a gap of 13 bases between them. Its CDR3 holds 13 amino acids, cysteine through phenylalanine. Only the CDR3 part of the read is kept: 39 bases, read in frame from the first base. CDR1 and CDR2 are read off the germline V gene as MNHNS and SASEGT. Summary of the overall study and its limitations: In an earlier analysis of fewer than 700 of the donors, most TCR beta V segments appeared in productive rearrangements about 90% or about 30% of the time, broadly matching IMGT annotations. A few of the identified cytomegalovirus-associated TCR beta chains were confirmed in vitro to be specific for cytomegalovirus antigens. Around 16 rarely observed V segments, including chromosome 9 orphons, were excluded from the earlier analysis of just under 600 of the donors because counts were too low. An association between a missense DCLRE1C variant and V-gene and J-gene trimming of TCR beta chains was found in a later genetic analysis and replicated in an independent cohort. In the study, 150 to 200 TCR beta chains were listed as associated with cytomegalovirus. The presence/absence analyses assumed that sequencing depth was roughly uniform across donors, and that assumption may not be true. In both the original and validation cohorts, the classifier was reported to diagnose cytomegalovirus status with high specificity and sensitivity. In a later analysis, TCR association rates were found to vary across HLA loci, with the most associated TCRs seen for DRB1 alleles and the fewest for HLA-C alleles. Linkage disequilibrium might explain the correlated functional status among segregating V segments, but an unknown experimental factor could not be ruled out. A later analysis reported that several top co-occurrence clusters appeared linked to parvovirus B19, influenza, CMV and Epstein-Barr virus. Specific HLA alleles were associated with 15,000 to 20,000 TCR beta sequences at a false discovery rate of 0.05 in a later analysis. A further reported finding was that TCR beta sequences accurately predicted the HLA-A and HLA-B alleles for most subjects in the first cohort. For the cohort, immune exposure information was limited to CMV serostatus. In a later analysis, HLA-associated TCR beta chains were found to be more clonally expanded and to have lower generation probabilities than equally common non-associated chains. The authors suggested that the approach could potentially be extended to other disease states and immunological phenotypes. A cluster of highly shared sequence variants was judged likely to represent a technical artifact of the sequencing pipeline. A later genetic analysis reported fewer N-insertions in productive TCRs among donors in an Asian-associated ancestry cluster than the roughly 720-donor mean. Strong co-occurrence of HLA alleles, especially DR and DQ, made assigning TCR associations to individual alleles difficult. Only TCR beta chains were sequenced in this cohort, and the absence of alpha or paired-chain data limited detectable features. Because HLA typing was unavailable for some donors at each locus, only the typed subset was used in association tests. Most CMV-associated TCR beta chains appeared to be HLA-restricted in a later analysis, and the HLA associations seemed to be driven largely by CMV exposure. Some IMGT-functional V segments, including TRBV6-2 and TRBV6-3, could not be distinguished by the 87-base-pair reads and were therefore excluded. Across donors, most TCR sequences were observed very rarely, whereas some public TCRs were present in many individuals.

Libraries were made using the immunoSEQ multiplex PCR assay. A mixture of 60 forward primers for TCR Vbeta segments and 13 reverse primers for TCR Jbeta segments was used in the multiplex PCR. The CDR3 region of rearranged TCR beta genes was amplified from genomic DNA with a multiplex PCR assay. The Illumina HiSeq System was used to sequence the amplified TCR beta libraries as 87-base-pair reads. The study's own analysis went as follows. A later analysis counted about 76 million unique TCR beta chains across the 666 repertoires, and about 10 million of these chains were shared by at least two donors. To remove PCR and sequencing errors, raw reads were error-corrected and collapsed into unique sequences using a nearest-neighbor algorithm that merged closely related sequences. To assign V, D and J gene segments, CDR3 sequences were aligned to IMGT reference sequences. Each retained sequence needed at least a six-nucleotide match to both a V gene segment and a J gene segment. A rearrangement was called productive if the CDR3 had no stop codons and remained in frame with V and J, and every other rearrangement was called non-productive. Following IMGT convention, CDR3 was defined as the stretch from the second conserved V-encoded cysteine up to the conserved J-encoded phenylalanine. The earlier analysis of some 580 of the donors excluded any sequence lacking an unambiguous match to a single V gene segment. In an earlier analysis of a few hundred of the donors, a V segment was called functional when productive rearrangements were above 56.7%, and segregating when the standard deviation between donors exceeded 5%. To diagnose cytomegalovirus status from the catalog of TCR beta chain sequences, a statistical classification framework was built. In a later analysis, TCR nucleotide sequences were compared against IMGT/GENE-DB human TR gene sequences so that V and J genes could be assigned. In a later analysis, CDR3 sequences and most-parsimonious VDJ recombination scenarios were assigned using the TCRdist pipeline. In a later analysis, each TCR beta chain was defined by its CDR3 amino acid sequence together with its V-gene family, and reads lacking a unique V-gene family were excluded. In a later analysis, 450 to 600 highly shared, low-generation-probability nucleotide sequences were removed to address suspected cross-contamination and a sequencing artifact. A later analysis calculated a clonal expansion index for each public chain from normalized within-repertoire ranks of inferred template counts. Generation probabilities in a later analysis came from a VDJ recombination model fitted to out-of-frame rearrangements, and those results were checked against IGoR. In a later analysis, hypergeometric tests were used to score TCR-TCR, TCR-HLA and TCR-CMV co-occurrence, with a repertoire-size bias correction applied to TCR pairs. False discovery rates were estimated in a later analysis by permuting HLA or CMV assignments 20 times. In a later analysis, co-occurring TCRs were grouped with DBSCAN, and TCRdist sequence similarity was added when clustering was performed within HLA-allele-positive subsets. For co-occurrence clustering, repertoires with fewer than 30,000 or more than 120,000 public chains were excluded, along with four or five repertoires with anomalous nucleotide sharing. TCRdb provides this immuneACCESS table in a form limited to in-frame rearrangements. Some clones are lacking; in checked studies, under half of them reflect an unresolved V gene, and why the rest are absent is not known. Clonal size and the V and J genes are those of that table, whereas D and trimming came from the DNA. In this sample the table shows roughly 140,000 clones, 82% of which occur a single time. The top ten hold approximately 2.3% of the sample.

In total, roughly 710 healthy bone marrow donors made up the cohort. At the time of sampling, all cohort members were nominally healthy, though unrecorded immune exposures were likely present. The donor tested CMV seronegative, placing the donor among the roughly 400 seronegative members of the cohort. Each donor provided a peripheral blood sample, and peripheral blood mononuclear cells were used for TCR beta sequencing. Genomic DNA was extracted from the blood cell samples with the Qiagen DNeasy Blood Extraction Kit. Sequenced input: PBMCs. This chain joins TRBV6-1 to TRBJ2-7; TRBD2 is a possible D gene, resting on 5 matching bases. This TCR was sampled from a male donor in good health and CMV-seronegative. The CDR3 here reads CASNSGKYYEQYF. The DNA is TGTGCCAGCAACAGCGGAAAGTACTACGAGCAGTACTTC.